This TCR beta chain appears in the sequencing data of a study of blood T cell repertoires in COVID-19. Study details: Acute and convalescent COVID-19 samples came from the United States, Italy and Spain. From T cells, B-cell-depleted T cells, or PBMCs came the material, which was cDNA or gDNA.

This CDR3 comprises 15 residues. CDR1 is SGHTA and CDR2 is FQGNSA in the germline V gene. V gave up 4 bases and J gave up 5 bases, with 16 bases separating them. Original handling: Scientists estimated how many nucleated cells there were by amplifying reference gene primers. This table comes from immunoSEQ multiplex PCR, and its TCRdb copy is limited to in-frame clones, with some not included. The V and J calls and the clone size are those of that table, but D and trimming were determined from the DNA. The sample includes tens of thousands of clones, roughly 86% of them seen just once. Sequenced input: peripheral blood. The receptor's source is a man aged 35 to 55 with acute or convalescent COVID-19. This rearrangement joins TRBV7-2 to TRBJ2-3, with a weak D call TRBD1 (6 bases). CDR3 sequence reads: CASSSQLGGQDTQYF. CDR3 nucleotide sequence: TGTGCCAGCAGCTCTCAACTAGGGGGTCAAGATACGCAGTATTTT.